The 29 T cell receptor beta chains reported below all come from one sample, sequenced in a study of CD8 T cells in Susac syndrome. When the RNA was reverse transcribed, random hexamers were used with an input of roughly 0.5 to 1 ug. TCRdb called the immunoSEQ multiplex PCR reads again in MiXCR, with one record for every CDR3 protein. The sample has about 300,000 distinct CDR3 sequences, almost 85% seen once. The material sequenced was CD8+ T cells from PBMCs. The receptors derive from a human donor with multiple sclerosis.

In this sample, this clonotype turned up once. The rearrangement uses TRBV29-1 and TRBJ2-7; D is unresolved. In germline, CDR1 is SQVTM, CDR2 ANQGSEA. The V end lost 4 bases, the J end lost 6 bases, and 13 bases lay between the germline ends. The CDR3 sequence is 12 residues long. CDR3 protein: CSVVIRLGEQYF. CDR3 in DNA: TGCAGCGTTGTTATCCGACTCGGCGAGCAGTACTTC.

The V and J genes are TRBV19 and TRBJ2-5; D possibly uses TRBD1 or TRBD2 (5 bases each). V was pared by 6 bases and J by 3 bases, with 11 bases between. The CDR3 runs to 13 residues. The germline CDR1 and CDR2 sequences are LNHDA and SQIVND (reference sequence). For the CDR3, the DNA is TGTGCCAGTAGCCCCCAGGGAGAAGAGACCCAGTACTTC. This encodes CASSPQGEETQYF.

This chain links TRBV7-9 with TRBJ1-5, with D uncertain. V was shortened by 2 bases and J by 1 base, with 9 bases between the two germline ends. The CDR3 consists of 15 residues. Looked up from germline, CDR1 is SEHNR and CDR2 is FQNEAQ (reference sequence). CDR3 amino acids: CASSLSGMSNQPQHF. The CDR3 bases are TGTGCCAGCAGCTTATCCGGAATGAGCAATCAGCCCCAGCATTTT.

The genes are TRBV4-3 and TRBJ2-7; no firm D call. With 0 bases removed from V and 2 bases from J, the gap between germline ends came to 8 bases. The CDR3 is 14 residues long. CDR1 is LGHNA and CDR2 is YSLEER in the germline V gene. The CDR3 bases are TGCGCCAGCAGCCAAGATCCGGGCACCTACGAGCAGTACTTC. It translates to CASSQDPGTYEQYF.

This clonotype showed up just once. The chain has TRBV9 and TRBJ2-1, with D possibly being TRBD1 (5 bases). V dropped 0 bases and J dropped 0 bases, with 7 bases sitting between them. This CDR3 has 15 amino acids. The V gene's germline CDR1 is SGDLS and CDR2 YYNGEE. In DNA form, the CDR3 reads TGTGCCAGCAGCGTAGAAGGGGACTCCTACAATGAGCAGTTCTTC. Encoded protein: CASSVEGDSYNEQFF.

V usage is TRBV15 and J usage is TRBJ2-3; 9 bases map to TRBD2. Looked up from germline, CDR1 is LNHNV and CDR2 is YYDKDF (reference sequence). The CDR3 spans 18 residues. V lost 1 base, J lost 4 bases, and 12 bases stayed unmatched. CDR3 sequence (DNA): TGTGCCACCAGCAGAGGATCCATCCGGACTAGCGATGCAGATACGCAGTATTTT. Amino acid sequence: CATSRGSIRTSDADTQYF.

This rearrangement joins TRBV6-6 to TRBJ1-2, with unresolved D. Germline CDR1 MNHNY, CDR2 SVGAGI (reference sequence). The CDR3 is 10 residues long. Trimming removed 2 bases at V and 6 bases at J, with 1 base between. The CDR3 nucleotides read TGTGCCAGCAGTTACGATGGCTACACCTTC. It encodes CASSYDGYTF.

This clonotype showed up just once. This chain links TRBV19 with TRBJ2-1; the D call may be TRBD1 or TRBD2 (5 bases each). The CDR3 extends over 14 amino acids. The germline gives CDR1 LNHDA, CDR2 SQIVND (reference sequence). V was clipped by 0 bases and J by 7 bases, with 10 bases between them. CDR3 protein: CASSIDLEGNEQFF. DNA for the CDR3: TGTGCCAGTAGTATAGATCTAGAGGGGAATGAGCAGTTCTTC.

The chain uses TRBV20-1 and TRBJ2-2; 7 bases agree with TRBD2. Trimming at V came to 5 bases and at J to 5 bases, leaving 8 bases not matched to a gene. The CDR3 is 14 residues long. CDR1 is DFQATT and CDR2 is SNEGSKA in the germline V gene (reference sequence). CDR3 loop: CSARERGGTGELFF. The CDR3 DNA is TGCAGTGCTCGCGAGCGGGGCGGGACCGGGGAGCTGTTTTTT.

The genes are TRBV27 and TRBJ2-1, with 9 bases identical to TRBD2. The CDR3 runs to 14 residues. J lost 9 bases, V lost 3 bases, and 6 bases had no gene match. Germline loops: CDR1 MNHEY, CDR2 SMNVEV (reference sequence). Here the CDR3 DNA reads TGTGCCAGCAGTTTCGGACTAGCGTCTGGTGAGCAGTTCTTC. This encodes CASSFGLASGEQFF.

This rearrangement joins TRBV6-5 to TRBJ2-1; D is unclear. V was pared by 2 bases and J by 4 bases, with 15 bases between. This CDR3 has 16 residues. Looked up from germline, CDR1 is MNHEY and CDR2 is SVGAGI. CDR3 DNA: TGTGCCAGCAGTTACCGGACGGACCTCGGATACAATGAGCAGTTCTTC. Amino acid sequence: CASSYRTDLGYNEQFF.

This chain joins TRBV9 and TRBJ1-1, with D possibly TRBD1 on 5 matching bases. There are 14 residues in the CDR3. In germline, CDR1 is SGDLS, CDR2 YYNGEE. V gave up 1 base and J gave up 1 base, with 8 bases separating them. CDR3 loop: CASSVTGRNTEAFF. The DNA of the CDR3 is TGTGCCAGCAGCGTAACGGGGCGGAACACTGAAGCTTTCTTT.

This chain joins TRBV5-6 and TRBJ1-1; 10 bases line up with TRBD1. Losses at the gene ends were 7 bases for V and 3 bases for J; bases not matched to a gene: 21. This CDR3 is 19 amino acids long. Germline-derived CDR1 and CDR2 are SGHDT and YYEEEE. In DNA form, the CDR3 reads TGTGCCAGCTATCCCCCTATGGCGACGGGACAGGGGCGTCACACTGAAGCTTTCTTT. It encodes CASYPPMATGQGRHTEAFF.

The chain carries TRBV10-3 and TRBJ2-7; 9 bases align to TRBD1. The CDR3 totals 16 residues. Germline-derived CDR1 and CDR2 are ENHRY and SYGVKD. Trimming took 0 bases from V and 4 from J; bases not matched to a gene: 7. In DNA form, the CDR3 reads TGTGCCATCAGTGAGTCGCGGACAGGGGTCTCATACGAGCAGTACTTC. Its protein is CAISESRTGVSYEQYF.

The V gene is TRBV4-3, the J gene TRBJ2-1, with 9 positions matching TRBD2. CDR1 is LGHNA and CDR2 is YSLEER in the germline V gene. Unmatched junction bases numbered 9, after V lost 1 base and J lost 8 bases. The CDR3 runs 16 residues. In nucleotides, the CDR3 is TGCGCCAGCAGCCAAGTTAGTAGCGGGAGATCCCATGAGCAGTTCTTC. Its translation is CASSQVSSGRSHEQFF.

V usage is TRBV12-3 or TRBV12-4 and J usage is TRBJ2-1; 10 positions match TRBD2. J lost 8 bases, V lost 6 bases, and 13 bases had no gene match. This CDR3 comprises 16 residues. The CDR3 here is CASSLRWLAGEYEQFF. The CDR3 DNA is TGTGCCAGCAGCCTCCGGTGGCTAGCGGGAGAATATGAGCAGTTCTTC.

This chain's CDR3 is CASSQRYYLNEQFF. CDR3 nucleotide sequence: TGCGCCAGCAGCCAACGATACTATCTAAATGAGCAGTTCTTC. The V call is TRBV4-3, the J call TRBJ2-1; D is uncertain. The length of the CDR3 is 14 residues. The germline V gene encodes CDR1 LGHNA and CDR2 YSLEER. Trimming left V 2 bases short and J 7 bases short, with 12 bases between.

This clonotype turned up a few times. The chain employs TRBV10-3 and TRBJ2-7; no reliable D call. Trimming removed 4 bases from V and 5 bases from J, with 15 bases in between. Germline V gene lookup returns CDR1 ENHRY and CDR2 SYGVKD. CDR3 length equals 14 residues. CDR3 coding DNA: TGTGCCATCAGTGTCGTCCCTCAGGCCAACGAGCAGTACTTC. Translation gives CAISVVPQANEQYF.

In this sample, this clonotype turned up a few times. The CDR3 region is CASSYSDGGSYGYTF. In DNA, the CDR3 is TGTGCCAGCAGTTACTCTGACGGCGGAAGCTATGGCTACACCTTC. The chain links TRBV6-5 to TRBJ1-2; no firm D call. In germline, CDR1 is MNHEY, CDR2 SVGAGI. The ends were cut back, 0 bases at V and 4 bases at J, with 12 bases in the middle. This CDR3 comprises 15 residues.

This rearrangement joins TRBV7-2 to TRBJ2-1, with 7 positions matching TRBD2. The CDR3 contains 15 residues. J was trimmed by 7 bases and V by 1 base; bases with no gene match: 7. Looked up from germline, CDR1 is SGHTA and CDR2 is FQGNSA. The CDR3 sequence: CASSLVWEGLNEQFF. In nucleotides, the CDR3 is TGTGCCAGCAGCTTAGTTTGGGAGGGCTTAAATGAGCAGTTCTTC.

In its sample, this clonotype was seen once. This sequence joins TRBV6-5 and TRBJ1-1; the match to TRBD1 covers 7 bases. The ends lost 6 bases at V and 1 base at J; junction bases unmatched: 5. Germline CDR1 is MNHEY and CDR2 is SVGAGI. The CDR3 extends over 14 amino acids. DNA of the CDR3: TGTGCCAGCAGCAATGGACAGGAGAACACTGAAGCTTTCTTT. It translates to CASSNGQENTEAFF.

This rearrangement joins TRBV19 to TRBJ1-5; D is undetermined. The ends were cut back, 7 bases at V and 0 bases at J, with 10 bases in the middle. This CDR3 has 14 residues. Germline V gene data show CDR1 as LNHDA and CDR2 as SQIVND (reference sequence). CDR3: CASMVLDSNQPQHF. The CDR3 nucleotides read TGTGCCAGTATGGTGTTAGATAGCAATCAGCCCCAGCATTTT.

The genes are TRBV11-1 and TRBJ2-7; 9 positions match TRBD2. The CDR3 covers 21 residues. The germline gives CDR1 SGHAT, CDR2 FQDESV (reference sequence). The junction had 24 bases not matched to a gene; V was cut back by 4 bases and J by 2 bases. The CDR3 DNA follows: TGTGCCAGCAGCTCCAACCGCCTCCTAGCGGGGACTGCCACCGGAGCCTACGAGCAGTACTTC. It is translated as CASSSNRLLAGTATGAYEQYF.

V usage is TRBV10-3 and J usage is TRBJ1-2, with 9 bases matching TRBD1. Trimming took 2 bases from V and 4 from J; bases not matched to a gene: 5. Germline CDR1 ENHRY, CDR2 SYGVKD. The CDR3 covers 15 residues. CDR3 DNA sequence: TGTGCCATCAGTGAGGAAACAGGGGGCATCTATGGCTACACCTTC. It translates to CAISEETGGIYGYTF.

J is TRBJ2-1 and V is TRBV15; TRBD1 is a possible D gene (6 bases). Germline CDR1 is LNHNV and CDR2 is YYDKDF (reference sequence). V was cut by 0 bases and J by 5 bases, with 14 bases left in between. This CDR3 is built from 16 residues. CDR3 residues: CATSRDGRDIHNEQFF. The CDR3 nucleotides read TGTGCCACCAGCAGAGATGGCCGGGACATCCACAATGAGCAGTTCTTC.

V usage is TRBV14 and J usage is TRBJ2-2, with unresolved D. Germline V gene sequence: CDR1 SGHDN, CDR2 FVKESK. The CDR3 has 15 amino acids. With 4 bases removed from V and 1 base from J, the gap between germline ends came to 10 bases. CDR3 sequence: CASSPLIGNTGELFF. In DNA, the CDR3 is TGTGCCAGCAGCCCCCTTATCGGGAACACCGGGGAGCTGTTTTTT.

This CDR3 is CASSHPHSGRVAKNIQYF. Here the CDR3 DNA reads TGTGCCAGCAGCCATCCGCATAGCGGGAGGGTAGCCAAAAACATTCAGTACTTC. The chain couples TRBV3-1 to TRBJ2-4; TRBD2 aligns across 11 bases. This CDR3 is built from 18 residues. The junction had 7 bases not matched to a gene; V was cut back by 3 bases and J by 0 bases. Germline CDR1 is LGHDT and CDR2 is YNNKEL (reference sequence).

The V and J genes are TRBV27 and TRBJ2-5; tentatively, D is TRBD1 or TRBD2 (5 bases each). The CDR3 consists of 17 residues. V was clipped by 5 bases and J by 1 base, with 20 bases between them. The V gene's germline CDR1 is MNHEY and CDR2 SMNVEV (reference sequence). CDR3 loop: CASSQSDRDDVQETQYF. The CDR3 region has the DNA TGTGCCAGCAGTCAATCGGACCGGGACGATGTCCAAGAGACCCAGTACTTC.

The rearrangement links TRBV13 to TRBJ2-3; D perhaps matches TRBD2 (5 bases). V gave up 6 bases and J gave up 3 bases, with 7 bases separating them. The CDR3 is 12 amino acids. The germline V gene has CDR1 PRHDT and CDR2 FYEKMQ (reference sequence). The CDR3 DNA sequence: TGTGCCAGCAGGCCGGGAACAGATACGCAGTATTTT. This sequence encodes CASRPGTDTQYF.